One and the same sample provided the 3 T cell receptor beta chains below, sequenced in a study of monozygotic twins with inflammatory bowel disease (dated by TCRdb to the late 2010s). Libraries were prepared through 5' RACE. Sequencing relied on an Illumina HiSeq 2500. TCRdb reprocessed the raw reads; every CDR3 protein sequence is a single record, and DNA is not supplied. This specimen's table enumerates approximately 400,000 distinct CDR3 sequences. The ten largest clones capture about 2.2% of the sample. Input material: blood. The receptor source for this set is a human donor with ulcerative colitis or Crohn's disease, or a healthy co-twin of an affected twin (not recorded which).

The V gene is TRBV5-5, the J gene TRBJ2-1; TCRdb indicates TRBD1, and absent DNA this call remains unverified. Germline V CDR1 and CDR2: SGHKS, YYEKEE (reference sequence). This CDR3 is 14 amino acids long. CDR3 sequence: CASSFGDRGNEQFF.

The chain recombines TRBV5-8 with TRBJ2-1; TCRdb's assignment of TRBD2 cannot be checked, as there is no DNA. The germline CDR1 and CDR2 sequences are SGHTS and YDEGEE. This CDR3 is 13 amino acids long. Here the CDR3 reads CASSKTSDHEQFF.

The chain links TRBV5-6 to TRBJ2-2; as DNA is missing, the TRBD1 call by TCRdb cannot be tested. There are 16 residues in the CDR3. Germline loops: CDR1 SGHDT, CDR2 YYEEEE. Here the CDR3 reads CASSAPGQTNTGELFF.